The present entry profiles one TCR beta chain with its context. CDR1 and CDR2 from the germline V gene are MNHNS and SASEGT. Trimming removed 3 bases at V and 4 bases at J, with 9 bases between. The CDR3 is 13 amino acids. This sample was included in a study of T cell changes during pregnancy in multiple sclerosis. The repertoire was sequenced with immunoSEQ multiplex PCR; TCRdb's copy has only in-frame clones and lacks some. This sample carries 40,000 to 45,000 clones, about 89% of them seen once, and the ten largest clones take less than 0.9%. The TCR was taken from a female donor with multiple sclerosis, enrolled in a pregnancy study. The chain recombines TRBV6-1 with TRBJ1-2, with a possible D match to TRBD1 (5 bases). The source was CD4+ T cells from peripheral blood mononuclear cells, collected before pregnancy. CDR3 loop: CASSDGRGYGYTF. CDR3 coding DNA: TGTGCCAGCAGTGATGGGAGGGGCTATGGCTACACCTTC.